Below are 2 T cell receptor beta chains sequenced from a single sample in a study of OX40 agonist ivuxolimab in advanced cancers. Sequencing was performed with immunoSEQ multiplex PCR; in TCRdb, only in-frame clones are kept and a portion is missing. Seen here are about 52,000 clones, 80% to 95% observed once, and the top ten hold approximately 24%. The material sequenced was CD4+ or CD8+ T cells sorted from blood, taken in a trial of the OX40 agonist ivuxolimab. The receptor set was obtained from an adult with an advanced solid tumor such as melanoma, head and neck, liver or kidney cancer.

Of note for this clone: A read error may account for a junction end that differs from germline. The rearrangement joins TRBV6-5 to TRBJ2-7; no clear D gene. Per the germline V gene, CDR1 is MNHEY and CDR2 is SVGAGI. The CDR3 extends over 14 amino acids. The CDR3 here is CASSLTLVRYEQHF. The CDR3 DNA is TGTGCCAGCAGTCTAACCCTTGTTAGGTACGAGCAGCACTTC.

This chain connects TRBV13 to TRBJ2-3, with 7 positions matching TRBD2. CDR1 is PRHDT, CDR2 FYEKMQ, per germline (reference sequence). This CDR3 region has 16 residues. The trim removed 5 bases at V and 0 bases at J, leaving 8 bases unmatched. The CDR3, as DNA: TGTGCCAGCAGCCCCCCTAGCGGTACTAGCACAGATACGCAGTATTTT. It yields the protein CASSPPSGTSTDTQYF.